The present T cell receptor (beta chain) was sequenced within a study of technical replicates of blood from four donors. Method: immunoSEQ multiplex PCR; TCRdb's copy keeps in-frame clones and lacks some. The data show roughly 71,000 clones, roughly 92% seen once. The TCR originated in a human donor in good health. Sequencing was carried out using T cells isolated from PBMCs.

CDR3 loop: CASGTDRSNQPQHF. The CDR3 bases are TGTGCTAGTGGGACCGACAGGAGCAATCAGCCCCAGCATTTT. This chain links TRBV12-5 with TRBJ1-5; TRBD1 is a possible D gene (6 bases). This CDR3 spans 14 amino acids. The germline CDR1 and CDR2 sequences are LGHNT and FRNRAP. Trimming left V 6 bases short and J 1 base short, with 10 bases between.